This record looks at one T cell receptor beta chain sequence and its context. Its specificity is not known. Using viral peptide pools, the ViraFEST assay grew out antigen-specific CD4+ T cells prior to sequencing. Following a roughly 11-day culture, CD4+ T cells were purified. The person had PCR-confirmed SARS-CoV-2 infection between March and December 2020. The authors exchanged half the medium for IL-2 medium on days 3 and 7. The V gene end was trimmed by 4 bases and the J gene end by 11 bases; junction bases not matched to a gene: 16. The CDR3 has 16 amino acids. The V gene's germline CDR1 is SNHLY and CDR2 FYNNEI. The entry originates in a study of vaccination effects on CD4 cells after COVID-19. For the study at large: Two-dose vaccination with either BNT162b2 or mRNA-1273 was given to the participants. Study-wide findings and caveats: After vaccination, at late timepoints, clones induced by infection and by vaccine contracted markedly. Few convalescent patients were included, and no early post-infection timepoints were sampled.

The data were produced by immunoSEQ multiplex PCR, yet TCRdb's version contains in-frame clones alone and is incomplete. Of 20,000 or so clones in the sample, approximately 74% are singletons; the top ten hold roughly 17%. Source: CD4+ T cells from PBMCs cultured with SARS-CoV-2 spike peptides, taken before COVID-19 vaccination. The source of this sequence is a human donor who had a prior SARS-CoV-2 infection. The V gene is TRBV2, the J gene TRBJ2-4, with 8 bases lining up with TRBD2. The CDR3 protein is CASSAPGGGRFVVQYF. The CDR3 DNA is TGTGCCAGCAGTGCTCCCGGGGGGGGCCGCTTCGTCGTTCAGTACTTC.